This T cell receptor (beta chain) was retrieved from a study of T cells in Graves' hyperthyroidism and ophthalmopathy. Study in general: At the time of initial diagnosis and before any treatment, peripheral blood was collected. Whole-study findings and limits: Model output signaled ophthalmopathy a median 6.5 months ahead of onset.

Amplification of TCR beta CDR3 regions used RNA as the template. When the TCR CDR3 underwent first-round RT-PCR, the HTBI primer set was used. A single record per CDR3 protein comes from TCRdb applying MiXCR to the multiplex PCR reads. In the table there are over 700,000 distinct CDR3 sequences, around 20% of which are singletons. Aged 18 to 65, the patients had hyperthyroidism that was newly diagnosed and had lasted under 2 months. PBMCs came from more than 9 ml fresh peripheral blood. A note on this clonotype: Antigen: not known.

The sample taken for sequencing was blood. This clonotype originated in a woman in her forties or fifties with Graves' hyperthyroidism that later progressed to Graves' ophthalmopathy.

The CDR3 DNA reads as TGTGCCAGCGGCCCCAGAGCGGCTAGCACAGATACGCAGTATTTT. Amino acids: CASGPRAASTDTQYF. V and J are TRBV9 and TRBJ2-3, with D possibly being TRBD2 (5 bases). V dropped 7 bases and J dropped 0 bases, with 15 bases sitting between them. CDR1 SGDLS and CDR2 YYNGEE come from the germline V gene. CDR3 length: 15 amino acids.